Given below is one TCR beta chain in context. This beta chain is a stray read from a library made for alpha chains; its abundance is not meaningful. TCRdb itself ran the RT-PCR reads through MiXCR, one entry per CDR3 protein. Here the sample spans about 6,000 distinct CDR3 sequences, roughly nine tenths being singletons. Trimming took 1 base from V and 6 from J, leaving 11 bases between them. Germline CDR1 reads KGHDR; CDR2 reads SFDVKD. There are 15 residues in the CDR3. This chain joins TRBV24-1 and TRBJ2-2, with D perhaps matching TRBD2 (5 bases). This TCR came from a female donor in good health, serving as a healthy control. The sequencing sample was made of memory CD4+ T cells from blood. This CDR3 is CATSDLVRAAGELFF. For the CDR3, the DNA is TGTGCCACCAGTGATTTAGTGAGGGCGGCCGGGGAGCTGTTTTTT.